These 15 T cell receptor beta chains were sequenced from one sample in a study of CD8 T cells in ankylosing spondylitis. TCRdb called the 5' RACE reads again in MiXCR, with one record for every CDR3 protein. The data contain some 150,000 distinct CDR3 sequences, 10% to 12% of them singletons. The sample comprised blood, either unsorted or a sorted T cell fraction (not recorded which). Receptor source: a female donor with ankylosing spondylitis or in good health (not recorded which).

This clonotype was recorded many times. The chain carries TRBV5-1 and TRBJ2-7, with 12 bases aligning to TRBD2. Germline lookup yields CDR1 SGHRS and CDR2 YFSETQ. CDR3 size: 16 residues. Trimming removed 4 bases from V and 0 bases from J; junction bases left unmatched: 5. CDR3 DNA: TGCGCCAGCAGCCTAGGGACTAGCGGGTACTCCTACGAGCAGTACTTC. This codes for CASSLGTSGYSYEQYF.

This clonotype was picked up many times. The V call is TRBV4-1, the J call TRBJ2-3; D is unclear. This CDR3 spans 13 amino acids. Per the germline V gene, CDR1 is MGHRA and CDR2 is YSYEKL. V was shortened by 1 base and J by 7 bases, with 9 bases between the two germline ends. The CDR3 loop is CASSQVPTYTQYF. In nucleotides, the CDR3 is TGCGCCAGCAGCCAAGTCCCGACTTATACGCAGTATTTT.

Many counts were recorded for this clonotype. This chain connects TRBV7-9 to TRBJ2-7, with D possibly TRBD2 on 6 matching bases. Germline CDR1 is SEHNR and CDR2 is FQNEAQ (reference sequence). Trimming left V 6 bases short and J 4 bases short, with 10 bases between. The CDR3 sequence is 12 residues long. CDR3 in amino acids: CASRRDSYEQYF. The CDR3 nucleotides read TGTGCCAGCAGAAGGGACTCTTACGAGCAGTACTTC.

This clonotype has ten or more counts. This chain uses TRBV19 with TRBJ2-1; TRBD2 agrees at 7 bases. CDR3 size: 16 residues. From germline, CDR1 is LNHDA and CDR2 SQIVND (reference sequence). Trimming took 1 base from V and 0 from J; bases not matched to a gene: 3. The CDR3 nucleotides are TGTGCCAGTAGTATAGTTGGCGGGAGCTCCTACAATGAGCAGTTCTTC. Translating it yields CASSIVGGSSYNEQFF.

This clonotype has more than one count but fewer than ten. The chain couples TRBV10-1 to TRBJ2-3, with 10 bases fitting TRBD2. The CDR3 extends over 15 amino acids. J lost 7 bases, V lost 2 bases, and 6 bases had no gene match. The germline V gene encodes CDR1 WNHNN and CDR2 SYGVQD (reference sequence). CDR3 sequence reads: CASSESLAGAYTQYF. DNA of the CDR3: TGCGCCAGCAGTGAGAGCCTAGCGGGGGCGTATACGCAGTATTTT.

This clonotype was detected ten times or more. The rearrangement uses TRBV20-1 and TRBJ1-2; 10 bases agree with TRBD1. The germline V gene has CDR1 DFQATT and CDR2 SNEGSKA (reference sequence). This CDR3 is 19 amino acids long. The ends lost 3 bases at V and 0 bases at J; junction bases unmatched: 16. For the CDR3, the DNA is TGCAGTGCTAGCGTCGAGGGTGGTGGGACAGGGGACGCTAACTATGGCTACACCTTC. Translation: CSASVEGGGTGDANYGYTF.

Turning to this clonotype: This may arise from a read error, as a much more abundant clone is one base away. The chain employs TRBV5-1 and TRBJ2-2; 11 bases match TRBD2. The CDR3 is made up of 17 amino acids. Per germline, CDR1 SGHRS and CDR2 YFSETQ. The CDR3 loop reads CANSILLLAGDTGELFF. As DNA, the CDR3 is TGCGCCAACAGCATCTTATTACTAGCGGGGGACACCGGGGAGCTGTTTTTT.

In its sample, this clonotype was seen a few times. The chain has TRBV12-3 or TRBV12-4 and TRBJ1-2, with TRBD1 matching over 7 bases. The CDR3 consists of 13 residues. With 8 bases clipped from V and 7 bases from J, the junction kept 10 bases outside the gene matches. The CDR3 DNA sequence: TGTGCCAGCGTTGGGATGACAGGGATTGGCTACACCTTC. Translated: CASVGMTGIGYTF.

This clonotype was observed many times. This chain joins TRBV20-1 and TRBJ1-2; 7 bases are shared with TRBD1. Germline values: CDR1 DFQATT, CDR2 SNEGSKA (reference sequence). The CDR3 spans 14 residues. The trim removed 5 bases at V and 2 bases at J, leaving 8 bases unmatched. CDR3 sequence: CSAAGTEFNYGYTF. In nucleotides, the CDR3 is TGCAGTGCTGCCGGGACAGAATTCAACTATGGCTACACCTTC.

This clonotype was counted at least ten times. CDR3 nucleotides: TGTGCCAGCAGTAAATGGACAGGGGACCAGCCCCAGCATTTT. Its translation: CASSKWTGDQPQHF. The rearrangement links TRBV12-3 or TRBV12-4 to TRBJ1-5; 9 bases agree with TRBD1. Trimming removed 5 bases from V and 7 bases from J; junction bases left unmatched: 6. The CDR3 sequence is 14 residues long.

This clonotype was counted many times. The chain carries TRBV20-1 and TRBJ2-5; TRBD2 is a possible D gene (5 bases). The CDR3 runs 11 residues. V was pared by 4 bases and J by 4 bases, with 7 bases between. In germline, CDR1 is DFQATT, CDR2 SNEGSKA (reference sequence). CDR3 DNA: TGCAGTGCTACCCGGGGAGAGACCCAGTACTTC. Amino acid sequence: CSATRGETQYF.

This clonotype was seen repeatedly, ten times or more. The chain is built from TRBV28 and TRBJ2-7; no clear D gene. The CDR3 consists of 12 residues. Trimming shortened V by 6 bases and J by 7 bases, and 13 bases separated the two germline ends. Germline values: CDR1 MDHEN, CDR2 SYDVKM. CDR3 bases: TGTGCCAGCAGGGACCTGTTGGGTGAGCAGTACTTC. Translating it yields CASRDLLGEQYF.

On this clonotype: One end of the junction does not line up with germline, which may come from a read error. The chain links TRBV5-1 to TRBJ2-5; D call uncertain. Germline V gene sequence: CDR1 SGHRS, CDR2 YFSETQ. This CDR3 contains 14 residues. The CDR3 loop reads CACSSVKLQETQYF. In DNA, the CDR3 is TGCGCCTGCAGCTCAGTCAAACTCCAAGAGACCCAGTACTTC.

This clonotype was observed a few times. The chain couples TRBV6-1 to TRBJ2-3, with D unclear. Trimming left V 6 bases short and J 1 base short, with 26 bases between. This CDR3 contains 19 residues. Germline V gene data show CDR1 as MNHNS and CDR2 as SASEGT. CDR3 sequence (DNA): TGTGCCAGCAGGCCTCTACGGCGCGGTGCCGAGGCGGGCACAGATACGCAGTATTTT. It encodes CASRPLRRGAEAGTDTQYF.

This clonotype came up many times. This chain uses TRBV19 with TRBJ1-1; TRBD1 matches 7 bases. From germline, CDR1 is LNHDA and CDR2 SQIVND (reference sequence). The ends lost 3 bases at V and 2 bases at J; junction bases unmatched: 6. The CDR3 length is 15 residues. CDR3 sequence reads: CASSMGGQVNTEAFF. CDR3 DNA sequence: TGTGCCAGTAGTATGGGTGGACAGGTAAACACTGAAGCTTTCTTT.